The 29 T cell receptor beta chains in this list originate from one sample, sequenced in a study of blood T cell repertoires in COVID-19. Sequencing used immunoSEQ multiplex PCR; TCRdb keeps in-frame clones, though not all of them. The sample carries roughly 52,000 clones, 85% to 90% recorded once. Sequenced: peripheral blood. All receptors derive from a man in his 60s with active COVID-19.

This clone was found once. The chain links TRBV9 to TRBJ1-1; the D is unclear. The germline V gene encodes CDR1 SGDLS and CDR2 YYNGEE. This CDR3 comprises 12 residues. V lost 3 bases and J lost 6, with 9 bases in between. CDR3 nucleotides: TGTGCCAGCAGCGGCTTAACTGCTGAAGCTTTCTTT. Translating gives CASSGLTAEAFF.

V usage is TRBV7-9 and J usage is TRBJ2-7, with 11 positions matching TRBD1. V was pared by 4 bases and J by 6 bases, with 11 bases of the junction left unmatched. Germline V gene lookup returns CDR1 SEHNR and CDR2 FQNEAQ (reference sequence). The CDR3 is 16 amino acids. The CDR3 DNA sequence: TGTGCCAGCAGCTCCCTGAGCGGGACAGGGGGGATCGAGCAGTACTTC. Translating it yields CASSSLSGTGGIEQYF. The whole variable domain, filled in from reference TRBV7-9 and TRBJ2-7, reads DTGVSQNPRHKITKRGQNVTFRCDPISEHNRLYWYRQTLGQGPEFLTYFQNEAQLEKSRLLSDRFSAERPKGSFSTLEIQRTEQGDSAMYLCASSSLSGTGGIEQYFGPGTRLTVT.

The gene calls are TRBV7-8 and TRBJ1-3; D unclear. There are 16 residues in the CDR3. Germline-derived CDR1 and CDR2 are SGHVS and FQNEAQ. With 4 bases removed from V and 0 bases from J, the gap between germline ends came to 13 bases. CDR3 coding DNA: TGTGCCAGCAGCTCCCCGTTTACAGACTCTGGAAACACCATATATTTT. Its protein product is CASSSPFTDSGNTIYF.

The chain carries TRBV7-9 and TRBJ2-5, with TRBD1 identical over 9 bases. The germline CDR1 and CDR2 sequences are SEHNR and FQNEAQ (reference sequence). The CDR3 consists of 13 residues. V dropped 5 bases and J dropped 5; count of bases not matched to a gene: 3. This CDR3 reads CASSVGTGETQYF. In DNA form, the CDR3 reads TGTGCCAGCAGCGTAGGGACAGGGGAGACCCAGTACTTC. Variable domain in full (rest from reference TRBV7-9 and TRBJ2-5): DTGVSQNPRHKITKRGQNVTFRCDPISEHNRLYWYRQTLGQGPEFLTYFQNEAQLEKSRLLSDRFSAERPKGSFSTLEIQRTEQGDSAMYLCASSVGTGETQYFGPGTRLLVL.

The DNA of the CDR3 is TGTGCCAGCAGCAAAGTAAAAGGGGGCGGGAACACTGAAGCTTTCTTT. The encoded protein is CASSKVKGGGNTEAFF. This rearrangement joins TRBV21-1 to TRBJ1-1; TRBD1 reflects the table's D call only, with no check against the DNA. TRBV21-1 is a known pseudogene. This CDR3 is 16 amino acids long.

A single count supports this clone. This sequence joins TRBV11-3 and TRBJ2-1; the match to TRBD2 covers 8 bases. The V segment lost 0 bases and the J segment 6 bases; nucleotides outside the gene matches: 13. Germline CDR1 SGHNT, CDR2 YENEEA. The CDR3 runs 18 residues. The CDR3 bases are TGTGCCAGCAGCTTAGATGCGCAAGCGGGAGTTTGGCCCAATGAGCAGTTCTTC. This codes for CASSLDAQAGVWPNEQFF.

This chain joins TRBV6-2 or TRBV6-3 and TRBJ1-4; 8 bases are a match to TRBD1. V shed 4 bases and J 10 bases; nucleotides not matched to a gene: 8. From germline, CDR1 is MNHEY and CDR2 SVGEGT. This CDR3 contains 14 residues. This CDR3 reads CASSFQDRGGKLFF. Here the CDR3 DNA reads TGTGCCAGCAGTTTCCAAGACAGGGGAGGAAAACTGTTTTTT.

This clone was counted a few times. The chain employs TRBV5-1 and TRBJ1-3; 8 bases match TRBD1. J lost 0 bases, V lost 3 bases, and 2 bases had no gene match. The V gene's germline CDR1 is SGHRS and CDR2 YFSETQ. The CDR3 has 15 amino acids. CDR3 loop: CASSWDRSSGNTIYF. DNA of the CDR3: TGCGCCAGCAGCTGGGACAGGAGCTCTGGAAACACCATATATTTT.

This clone was detected only once. The V and J genes are TRBV7-8 and TRBJ1-5; 7 nucleotides match TRBD1. Germline V CDR1 and CDR2: SGHVS, FQNEAQ. V trimming: 5 bases; J trimming: 3 bases; junction bases outside the gene matches: 7. The CDR3 extends over 15 amino acids. CDR3 coding DNA: TGTGCCAGCAGCCTCCGGGACAGTTACAATCAGCCCCAGCATTTT. It is translated as CASSLRDSYNQPQHF. Full variable domain (remainder filled in from reference TRBV7-8 and TRBJ1-5): GAGVSQSPRYKVAKRGQDVALRCDPISGHVSLFWYQQALGQGPEFLTYFQNEAQLDKSGLPSDRFFAERPEGSVSTLKIQRTQQEDSAVYLCASSLRDSYNQPQHFGDGTRLSIL.

There are a few counts of this clone. This chain links TRBV18 with TRBJ1-1, with 7 bases aligning to TRBD1. CDR1 and CDR2 (germline): KGHSH, LQKENI. The CDR3 length is 14 residues. V dropped 1 base and J dropped 1; count of bases not matched to a gene: 0. The CDR3 nucleotides read TGTGCCAGCTCACCACAGGGGGCGAACACTGAAGCTTTCTTT. Its translation is CASSPQGANTEAFF.

The V and J genes are TRBV11-3 and TRBJ2-3; 8 bases are a match to TRBD1. V shed 5 bases, J shed 0 bases, and the junction held 10 bases outside the gene matches. The CDR3 runs to 17 residues. Germline values: CDR1 SGHNT, CDR2 YENEEA. CDR3 residues: CASSPRSDRASTDTQYF. The CDR3 coding sequence is TGTGCCAGCAGCCCTAGATCGGACAGGGCTAGCACAGATACGCAGTATTTT.

The CDR3: CASSSGGGLRYEQYF. CDR3 in DNA: TGTGCCAGTAGTTCAGGCGGGGGCTTACGCTACGAGCAGTACTTC. The V call is TRBV19, the J call TRBJ2-7; possibly TRBD2 for D (7 bases). Germline V gene lookup returns CDR1 LNHDA and CDR2 SQIVND (reference sequence). The V end was cut by 5 bases, the J end by 3 bases, with 17 bases between. The length of the CDR3 is 15 residues.

V is TRBV12-5 and J is TRBJ2-1; TRBD1 matches at 9 bases. Germline CDR1 and CDR2: LGHNT and FRNRAP. The CDR3 is 15 residues long. The V segment lost 5 bases and the J segment 2 bases; nucleotides outside the gene matches: 4. The CDR3 sequence: CASGTGTGPYNEQFF. CDR3 sequence (DNA): TGTGCTAGTGGTACCGGGACAGGGCCCTACAATGAGCAGTTCTTC. Full variable domain (outside the CDR3, taken from reference TRBV12-5 and TRBJ2-1): DARVTQTPRHKVTEMGQEVTMRCQPILGHNTVFWYRQTMMQGLELLAYFRNRAPLDDSGMPKDRFSAEMPDATLATLKIQPSEPRDSAVYFCASGTGTGPYNEQFFGPGTRLTVL.

This clone appeared a few times. The rearrangement joins TRBV15 to TRBJ1-3; no clear D. Germline V gene lookup returns CDR1 LNHNV and CDR2 YYDKDF (reference sequence). V shed 4 bases and J shed 4 bases, with 11 bases lying between them. The CDR3 sequence is 14 residues long. The CDR3 spells CATSTRETGNTIYF. In DNA form, the CDR3 reads TGTGCCACCAGCACCCGGGAAACCGGAAACACCATATATTTT.

The J gene is TRBJ1-1, the V gene TRBV4-1, with 8 bases lining up with TRBD1. V gave up 4 bases and J gave up 0 bases; unmatched junction bases: 4. CDR3 length: 15 residues. Germline CDR1 reads MGHRA; CDR2 reads YSYEKL. Here the CDR3 DNA reads TGCGCCAGCAGCCTACGGACAGGGATGAACACTGAAGCTTTCTTT. Protein: CASSLRTGMNTEAFF.

The chain couples TRBV19 to TRBJ1-1; D is ambiguous. The CDR3 is 12 amino acids. Germline V gene data show CDR1 as LNHDA and CDR2 as SQIVND (reference sequence). V dropped 3 bases and J dropped 5 bases, with 7 bases sitting between them. CDR3 region: CASSISTTEAFF. CDR3 DNA sequence: TGTGCCAGTAGTATCAGTACGACTGAAGCTTTCTTT.

This chain connects TRBV19 to TRBJ2-1, with 13 bases that match TRBD2. Germline CDR1 is LNHDA and CDR2 is SQIVND (reference sequence). This CDR3 is built from 13 residues. V was pared by 11 bases and J by 9 bases, with 7 bases of the junction left unmatched. DNA of the CDR3: TGTGCCTCCAGACTAGCGGGAGGATTTGAGCAGTTCTTC. This translates into CASRLAGGFEQFF.

V and J are TRBV5-8 and TRBJ1-2; 10 nucleotides align to TRBD1. The CDR3 has 14 amino acids. J lost 5 bases, V lost 4 bases, and 5 bases had no gene match. Germline values: CDR1 SGHTS, CDR2 YDEGEE. The CDR3 reads CASSLDRGPYGYTF. The CDR3 bases are TGTGCCAGCAGCCTTGACAGGGGGCCTTATGGCTACACCTTC.

J is TRBJ2-1 and V is TRBV14; D gene unclear. Germline V CDR1 and CDR2: SGHDN, FVKESK. Between the trimmed V and J ends, which lost 4 bases and 5 bases, there was a span of 3 bases. CDR3 length equals 11 residues. Here the CDR3 reads CASSLNNEQFF. Here the CDR3 DNA reads TGTGCCAGCAGCCTAAACAATGAGCAGTTCTTC. Combining the CDR3 with reference TRBV14 and TRBJ2-1 gives the whole variable domain EAGVTQFPSHSVIEKGQTVTLRCDPISGHDNLYWYRRVMGKEIKFLLHFVKESKQDESGMPNNRFLAERTGGTYSTLKVQPAELEDSGVYFCASSLNNEQFFGPGTRLTVL.

A note on this clone: Germline and junction disagree at one end, which may indicate a read error. The chain links TRBV5-1 to TRBJ2-7; D is possibly TRBD2 (7 bases). The CDR3 sequence is 15 residues long. Germline CDR1 is SGHRS and CDR2 is YFSETQ. This CDR3 reads CASSLPGGGSNEQYF. CDR3 bases: TGCGCCAGCAGCCTCCCTGGGGGGGGCTCCAACGAGCAGTACTTC.

This chain connects TRBV4-1 to TRBJ2-6, with 12 bases that match TRBD2. The CDR3 loop spans 19 amino acids. V trimming: 1 base; J trimming: 4 bases; junction bases outside the gene matches: 8. Germline V gene data show CDR1 as MGHRA and CDR2 as YSYEKL. CDR3 protein: CASSQGLAGVFTGANVLTF. The CDR3 region has the DNA TGCGCCAGCAGCCAAGGACTAGCGGGAGTTTTTACGGGGGCCAACGTCCTGACTTTC.

The chain uses TRBV5-5 and TRBJ1-1; 9 bases align to TRBD1. V was pared by 5 bases and J by 1 base, with 3 bases of the junction left unmatched. Germline assignment: CDR1 SGHKS and CDR2 YYEKEE (reference sequence). The CDR3 sequence is 14 residues long. This CDR3 is CASRKGQGNTEAFF. CDR3 nucleotide sequence: TGTGCCAGCAGAAAGGGACAGGGGAACACTGAAGCTTTCTTT.

This chain connects TRBV19 to TRBJ2-5, with 8 bases identical to TRBD1. Per the germline V gene, CDR1 is LNHDA and CDR2 is SQIVND (reference sequence). The CDR3 loop spans 15 amino acids. The ends lost 1 base at V and 4 bases at J; junction bases unmatched: 5. In DNA, the CDR3 is TGTGCCAGTAGTATAGGCGCAGGGGGCGGAGAGACCCAGTACTTC. Amino acids: CASSIGAGGGETQYF. Full variable domain (outside the CDR3, taken from reference TRBV19 and TRBJ2-5): DGGITQSPKYLFRKEGQNVTLSCEQNLNHDAMYWYRQDPGQGLRLIYYSQIVNDFQKGDIAEGYSVSREKKESFPLTVTSAQKNPTAFYLCASSIGAGGGETQYFGPGTRLLVL.

The CDR3 here is CASSLEQGEEKLFF. The CDR3 DNA reads as TGCGCCAGCAGCTTAGAACAGGGTGAGGAAAAACTGTTTTTT. The rearrangement joins TRBV5-1 to TRBJ1-4; maybe TRBD1 (6 bases). The V end was cut by 2 bases, the J end by 8 bases, with 13 bases between. CDR1 and CDR2 from the germline V gene are SGHRS and YFSETQ. This CDR3 is 14 amino acids long.

This clone was detected only once. The V call is TRBV6-5, the J call TRBJ2-1; 8 positions agree with TRBD1. The V gene's germline CDR1 is MNHEY and CDR2 SVGAGI. V was clipped by 5 bases and J by 4 bases; unmatched bases: 4. This CDR3 has 14 amino acids. This chain's CDR3 is CASSRTGPYNEQFF. The DNA of the CDR3 is TGTGCCAGCAGTCGGACAGGGCCTTACAATGAGCAGTTCTTC.

The rearrangement uses TRBV18 and TRBJ1-2; D ambiguous. Deletions cut 0 bases from V and 4 bases from J, with 12 bases between. The germline gives CDR1 KGHSH, CDR2 LQKENI. The CDR3 is 15 amino acids. The CDR3 loop reads CASSPPDFNLYGYTF. The CDR3 region has the DNA TGTGCCAGCTCACCACCGGACTTCAATCTCTATGGCTACACCTTC.

The chain is built from TRBV5-1 and TRBJ1-4; 9 nucleotides match TRBD1. Germline assignment: CDR1 SGHRS and CDR2 YFSETQ. The CDR3 contains 14 residues. V lost 4 bases to trimming and J lost 7 bases; unmatched junction nucleotides: 5. CDR3 sequence (DNA): TGCGCCAGCAGCGTGGGACAGGGAGGTGAAAAACTGTTTTTT. Residues: CASSVGQGGEKLFF.

The V call is TRBV5-1, the J call TRBJ1-1, with D perhaps TRBD1 (5 bases). Looked up from germline, CDR1 is SGHRS and CDR2 is YFSETQ. The CDR3 is 14 residues long. Trimming shortened V by 4 bases and J by 1 base, and 11 bases separated the two germline ends. The CDR3 DNA follows: TGCGCCAGCAGCCTACAGGTAGCGAACACTGAAGCTTTCTTT. Translating gives CASSLQVANTEAFF.

The chain carries TRBV6-5 and TRBJ2-5; 7 nucleotides line up with TRBD1. The germline V gene has CDR1 MNHEY and CDR2 SVGAGI. This CDR3 region has 13 residues. Trimming removed 5 bases from V and 5 bases from J; junction bases left unmatched: 5. CDR3 region: CASSTGEWETQYF. The CDR3 bases are TGTGCCAGCAGTACAGGGGAATGGGAGACCCAGTACTTC.